This T cell receptor (beta chain) comes out of a study of cytomegalovirus exposure and HLA in healthy donors. Study observations and caveats: According to an earlier analysis, most TCR beta V segments yielded productive rearrangements about 90% or about 30% of the time. More clonal expansion characterized HLA-associated TCR beta chains than equally common others in a later analysis.

Vbeta (60) and Jbeta (13) primers were used in the PCR. Sequencing was performed with immunoSEQ multiplex PCR; in TCRdb, only in-frame clones are kept and a portion is missing. In all, the sample yields about 120,000 clones. About this clone: Its cognate antigen is unknown.

The sample taken for sequencing was PBMCs. The source is a man aged 30 to 39 in good health and CMV-seronegative.

The CDR3: CASSQEQGYEQYF. The CDR3, as DNA: TGCGCCAGCAGCCAAGAACAGGGCTACGAGCAGTACTTC. The rearrangement uses TRBV4-3 and TRBJ2-7; D may be TRBD1 (6 bases). The CDR3 loop spans 13 amino acids. V lost 0 bases, J lost 3 bases, and 6 bases lay in between. Germline assignment: CDR1 LGHNA and CDR2 YSLEER.